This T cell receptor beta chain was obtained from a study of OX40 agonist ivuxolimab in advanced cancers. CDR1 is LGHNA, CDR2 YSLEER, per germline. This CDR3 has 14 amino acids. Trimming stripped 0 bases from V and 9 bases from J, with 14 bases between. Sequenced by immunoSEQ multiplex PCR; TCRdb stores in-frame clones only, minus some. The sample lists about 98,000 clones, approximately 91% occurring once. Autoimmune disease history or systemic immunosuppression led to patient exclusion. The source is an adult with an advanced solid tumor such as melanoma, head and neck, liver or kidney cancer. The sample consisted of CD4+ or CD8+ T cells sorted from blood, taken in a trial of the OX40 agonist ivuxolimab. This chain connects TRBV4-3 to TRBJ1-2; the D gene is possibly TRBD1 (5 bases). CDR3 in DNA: TGCGCCAGCAGCCAAGACGCTAAGGGGTTGCGCTACACCTTC. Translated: CASSQDAKGLRYTF.